These T cell receptor beta chains were read from a single sample in a study of prognosis after radiotherapy for stage I lung cancer. TCRdb fed the multiplex PCR reads into MiXCR, producing one record per CDR3 protein. Here the sample spans some 35,000 distinct CDR3 sequences, less than 35% being singletons. The sample here was PBMCs, taken before or after stereotactic body radiation therapy (not recorded which). Source of these receptors: a donor older than 45 with non-small cell lung cancer. The conserved cysteine and the conserved F or W are not part of the CDR3 here.

v_gene: TRBV11-3; j_gene: TRBJ2-3; CDR3aa: ASSPPTGTHTQY
v_gene: TRBV28; j_gene: TRBJ2-3; CDR3aa: ASTFGLAEPSRTDTQY
v_gene: TRBV9; j_gene: TRBJ2-3; CDR3aa: ASSYSVDTDTQY
v_gene: TRBV6-5; j_gene: TRBJ1-1; CDR3aa: ASSYSQGLRTEAF
v_gene: TRBV6-1; j_gene: TRBJ1-1; CDR3aa: ASRWTVNTEAF
v_gene: TRBV24-1; j_gene: TRBJ2-3; CDR3aa: ATSDFGTGGLDTQY
v_gene: TRBV7-9; j_gene: TRBJ2-1; CDR3aa: ASSRTERSVNEQF
v_gene: TRBV28; j_gene: TRBJ2-7; CDR3aa: ASSFWREAPEQY
v_gene: TRBV19; j_gene: TRBJ1-2; CDR3aa: ASSPRTGVGGGYT
v_gene: TRBV20-1; j_gene: TRBJ2-7; CDR3aa: SARASLAGPYEQY
v_gene: TRBV5-1; j_gene: TRBJ1-4; CDR3aa: ASSRAMITGSAATNEKLF
v_gene: TRBV6-4; j_gene: TRBJ2-3; CDR3aa: ASRGQGEADTQY
v_gene: TRBV27; j_gene: TRBJ1-5; CDR3aa: ATGGGTSNQPQH